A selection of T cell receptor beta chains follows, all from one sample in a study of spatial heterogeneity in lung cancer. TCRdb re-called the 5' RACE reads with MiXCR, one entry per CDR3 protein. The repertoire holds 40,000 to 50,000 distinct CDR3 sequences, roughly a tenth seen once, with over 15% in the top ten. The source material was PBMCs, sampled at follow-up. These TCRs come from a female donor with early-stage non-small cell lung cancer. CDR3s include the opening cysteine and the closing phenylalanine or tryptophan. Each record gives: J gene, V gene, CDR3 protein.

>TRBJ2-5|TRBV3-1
CASSLGQGAGEETQYF
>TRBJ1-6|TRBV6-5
CASTGQATSRGSPLHF
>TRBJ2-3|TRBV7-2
CASNRGRGDTDTQYF
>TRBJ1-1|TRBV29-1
CSVEGAQGAEAFF
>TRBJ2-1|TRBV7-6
CASSYSGGAYNEQFF
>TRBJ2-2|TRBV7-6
CASSLAPSRAGTGELFF
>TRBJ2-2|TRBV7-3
CASRNRESGELFF
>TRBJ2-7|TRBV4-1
CASSLLAGATYEQYF
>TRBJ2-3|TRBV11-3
CASSPRGGASGDTQYF
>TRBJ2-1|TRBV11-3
CASSLDPGGPVNEQFF
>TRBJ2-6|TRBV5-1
CASSPTTGSGANVLTF
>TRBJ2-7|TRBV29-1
CSAAGQGAREQYF
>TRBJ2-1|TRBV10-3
CAISDPGRGREQFF
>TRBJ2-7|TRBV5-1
CASGRDGAYEQYF
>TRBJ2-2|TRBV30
CAWSHFSTGELFF
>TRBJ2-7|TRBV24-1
CATSGGQGITYEQYF
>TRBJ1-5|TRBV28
CASSFPGQGVNQPQHF
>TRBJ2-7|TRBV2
CASNLEARGYEQYF
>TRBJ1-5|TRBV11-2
CASSLVQGEGNQPQHF
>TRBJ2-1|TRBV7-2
CASSLAGQTIYNEQFF
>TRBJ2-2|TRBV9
CASSAGGTNTGELFF
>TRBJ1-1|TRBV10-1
CASSGGGKFAEAFF
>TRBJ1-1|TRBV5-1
CANSPGTGLGIAFF
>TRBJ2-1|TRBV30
CAWLNRDRGFSNEQFF
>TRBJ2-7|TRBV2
CASSERATGDYEQYF
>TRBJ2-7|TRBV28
CASSRTGSSYEQYF
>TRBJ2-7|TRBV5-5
CASSSANEQYF
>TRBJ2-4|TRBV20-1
CSARVGTGVKNIQYF
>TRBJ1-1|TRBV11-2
CASSRLRGRNTEAFF
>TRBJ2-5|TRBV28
CASSVRSPGQETQYF
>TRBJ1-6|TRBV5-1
CASRLGARMSPLHF
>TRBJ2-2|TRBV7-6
CASSLVGYANTGELFF
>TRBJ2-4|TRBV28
CASSQINSPGLAGLKNIQYF
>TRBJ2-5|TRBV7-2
CASSLKAIKGTQYF
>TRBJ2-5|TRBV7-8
CASSELAGRETQYF
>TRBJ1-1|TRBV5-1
CASSSWDGSNTEAFF
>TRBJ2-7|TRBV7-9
CASSLNPGLAGRTYEQYF
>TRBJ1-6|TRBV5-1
CASSSQGSSYNSPLHF
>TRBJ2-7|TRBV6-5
CASLEPGTYEQYF
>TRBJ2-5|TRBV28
CASSFTPLRRGETQYF
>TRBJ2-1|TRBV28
CASSQPGGKTDEQFF
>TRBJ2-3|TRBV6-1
CASSESWDHTDTQYF
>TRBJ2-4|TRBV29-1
CSVALRLAKNIQYF